The 13 T cell receptor beta chains listed next were all sequenced from one sample in a study of T cell changes during pregnancy in multiple sclerosis. The repertoire was sequenced with immunoSEQ multiplex PCR; TCRdb's copy has only in-frame clones and lacks some. The sample holds 55,000 to 80,000 clones, about 94% seen once. The material sequenced was CD8+ T cells from peripheral blood mononuclear cells, taken in the second trimester of pregnancy. Receptor source: a female donor with multiple sclerosis, enrolled in a pregnancy study.

Remarks on this clone: The junction shows a germline mismatch at one end, possibly a read error. The chain couples TRBV7-9 to TRBJ2-1, with 8 bases aligning to TRBD2. From germline, CDR1 is SEHNR and CDR2 FQNEAQ (reference sequence). The CDR3 covers 15 residues. Here the CDR3 reads CASSSLAGSDNEQFF. The CDR3 DNA follows: TGTGCCAGCAGCTCTCTAGCGGGCTCCGACAATGAGCAGTTCTTC.

The V gene is TRBV15, the J gene TRBJ2-5; 8 bases line up with TRBD1. CDR1 is LNHNV and CDR2 is YYDKDF in the germline V gene (reference sequence). The CDR3 contains 14 residues. After removal of 5 bases from V and 2 bases from J, the junction contained 4 bases not matched to a gene. As DNA, the CDR3 is TGTGCCACCAGCTCACGACAGGGGCAAGAGACCCAGTACTTC. Protein sequence: CATSSRQGQETQYF.

This clone was seen once. The V gene is TRBV29-1, the J gene TRBJ2-7, with a tentative D call TRBD2 (6 bases). The CDR3 has 13 residues. The germline gives CDR1 SQVTM, CDR2 ANQGSEA. Trimming cost V 5 bases and J 0 bases, with 11 bases left between them. CDR3 loop: CSVLGGSSYEQYF. For the CDR3, the DNA is TGCAGCGTTCTCGGGGGAAGCTCCTACGAGCAGTACTTC.

The chain joins TRBV5-1 to TRBJ2-1, with 8 nucleotides matching TRBD2. This CDR3 comprises 15 residues. V lost 0 bases to trimming and J lost 6 bases; unmatched junction nucleotides: 5. The germline V gene has CDR1 SGHRS and CDR2 YFSETQ. CDR3 sequence (DNA): TGCGCCAGCAGCTTGGGCCCTAGCGGGTCCAATGAGCAGTTCTTC. This translates into CASSLGPSGSNEQFF.

In its sample, this clone was seen once. This CDR3 reads CASSPGSTYEQYF. DNA for the CDR3: TGTGCCAGCAGCCCCGGGTCGACCTACGAGCAGTACTTC. The chain links TRBV6-5 to TRBJ2-7; the D is unclear. The CDR3 is 13 residues long. Trimming left V 6 bases short and J 2 bases short, with 11 bases between. The germline CDR1 and CDR2 sequences are MNHEY and SVGAGI.

V is TRBV5-4 and J is TRBJ2-5; D is perhaps TRBD2 (5 bases). Trimming removed 0 bases from V and 5 bases from J, with 14 bases in between. The CDR3 is 15 residues long. Germline CDR1 and CDR2: SGHNT and YYREEE (reference sequence). CDR3 sequence (DNA): TGTGCCAGCAGCTTGGCAGCGGACCCCAGGGAGACCCAGTACTTC. Translated, it gives CASSLAADPRETQYF.

This clone was counted only a few times. In nucleotides, the CDR3 is TGTGCCAGTAGTCGGTACACTGAAGCTTTCTTT. Translation: CASSRYTEAFF. J is TRBJ1-1 and V is TRBV19, with D hard to call. Trimming took off 5 bases at V and 3 bases at J, with 4 bases between the two ends. Per the germline V gene, CDR1 is LNHDA and CDR2 is SQIVND (reference sequence). This CDR3 has 11 amino acids.

The CDR3 is CSARGADYTF. The DNA for the CDR3 is TGCAGTGCTAGAGGGGCCGACTACACCTTC. The gene calls are TRBV20-1 and TRBJ1-2; D is unclear. Trimming shortened V by 1 base and J by 10 bases, and 7 bases separated the two germline ends. Germline assignment: CDR1 DFQATT and CDR2 SNEGSKA (reference sequence). The CDR3 totals 10 residues.

The rearrangement links TRBV19 to TRBJ2-1; TRBD2 agrees at 7 bases. Looked up from germline, CDR1 is LNHDA and CDR2 is SQIVND (reference sequence). V dropped 5 bases and J dropped 7; count of bases not matched to a gene: 8. The CDR3 runs 14 residues. CDR3 sequence: CASSYGGLSNEQFF. DNA of the CDR3: TGTGCCAGTAGTTACGGGGGGTTAAGTAATGAGCAGTTCTTC.

This sequence joins TRBV5-1 and TRBJ2-5; TRBD2 matches 9 bases. V lost 4 bases, J lost 5 bases, and 9 bases stayed unmatched. In germline, CDR1 is SGHRS, CDR2 YFSETQ. CDR3 size: 15 residues. CDR3 DNA sequence: TGCGCCAGCAGCGCACGGACTAGCGTAGGTGAGACCCAGTACTTC. Its protein is CASSARTSVGETQYF.

The rearrangement links TRBV4-2 to TRBJ2-1, with 8 bases lining up with TRBD2. Germline V gene data show CDR1 as LGHNA and CDR2 as YNFKEQ. The V and J ends lost 0 bases and 7 bases, in that order; junction bases with no gene match: 11. The CDR3 loop spans 17 amino acids. The CDR3 DNA reads as TGTGCCAGCAGCCAAGATATCAACGGGAGGGCCGGGAATGAGCAGTTCTTC. Translation: CASSQDINGRAGNEQFF.

In its sample, this clone was seen once. The V call is TRBV28, the J call TRBJ1-2, with D perhaps matching TRBD1 (5 bases). This CDR3 comprises 15 residues. Germline V gives CDR1 MDHEN, CDR2 SYDVKM. The ends were cut back, 6 bases at V and 5 bases at J, with 19 bases in the middle. The CDR3 nucleotides are TGTGCCAGCAGGGTCCCCGGGCAGGGCCGGTATGGCTACACCTTC. This codes for CASRVPGQGRYGYTF.

This clone was detected once. The chain uses TRBV4-3 and TRBJ2-5; a possible D gene is TRBD2 (6 bases). Germline CDR1 is LGHNA and CDR2 is YSLEER. The ends were cut back, 8 bases at V and 5 bases at J, with 15 bases in the middle. CDR3 size: 13 residues. CDR3 nucleotides: TGCGCCAGCTCCGCCGGGACTCCGGAGACCCAGTACTTC. Translation: CASSAGTPETQYF.